Presented here are 28 T cell receptor beta chains from one specimen sequenced in a study of low-dose radiotherapy and immunotherapy resistance in tumors. TCRs were amplified for approximately 22 PCR cycles with a constant-region primer and V-primer adapter. Using its own MiXCR run on the reads, TCRdb lists one record per CDR3 protein. The profile shows some 52,000 distinct CDR3 sequences, roughly 33% of them singletons. The time point here: after trial treatment. Treatment reported: LDRT plus nivolumab, ipilimumab, low-dose cyclophosphamide and aspirin (RACIN trial). The sample consisted of PBMCs, taken after low-dose radiotherapy plus immunotherapy. The source is a male donor with rectosigmoid adenocarcinoma.

By frequency in the sample, this clonotype is medium-sized. The chain combines TRBV28 with TRBJ1-6; D unresolved. The ends were cut back, 10 bases at V and 6 bases at J, with 13 bases in the middle. The CDR3 covers 13 residues. CDR1 MDHEN and CDR2 SYDVKM come from the germline V gene. In nucleotides, the CDR3 is TGTGCCACTTACGAGGAGTTTAATTCACCCCTCCACTTT. It specifies CATYEEFNSPLHF.

This clonotype was counted many times. The chain couples TRBV29-1 to TRBJ2-7; TRBD1 agrees at 9 bases. The CDR3 extends over 15 amino acids. Per the germline V gene, CDR1 is SQVTM and CDR2 is ANQGSEA. With 7 bases clipped from V and 4 bases from J, the junction kept 14 bases outside the gene matches. The CDR3 is CSAMTSGQGPYEQYF. For the CDR3, the DNA is TGCAGCGCCATGACCTCTGGACAGGGGCCGTACGAGCAGTACTTC.

This clonotype was counted ten times or more. V and J are TRBV4-1 and TRBJ1-5; D is unclear. Trimming removed 3 bases at V and 6 bases at J, with 9 bases between. Per the germline V gene, CDR1 is MGHRA and CDR2 is YSYEKL. The CDR3 is 13 amino acids. CDR3 DNA: TGCGCCAGCAGCCAGCAGCGCAGTCAGCCCCAGCATTTT. It codes for CASSQQRSQPQHF.

This clonotype has just one count. This likely stems from a read error, as it lies one base from a far larger clone. This rearrangement joins TRBV6-2 or TRBV6-3 to TRBJ2-7; D possibly corresponds to TRBD1 (5 bases). There are 11 residues in the CDR3. The germline CDR1 and CDR2 sequences are MNHEY and SVGEGT. This CDR3 is CASSSTETEFF. The CDR3 coding sequence is TGCGCCAGCAGTTCGACCGAGACAGAGTTCTTC.

This clonotype was recorded at least ten times. The V gene is TRBV5-1, the J gene TRBJ2-5; D gene unclear. CDR3 length: 13 residues. Trimming removed 0 bases at V and 2 bases at J, with 5 bases between. The germline CDR1 and CDR2 sequences are SGHRS and YFSETQ. The CDR3 reads CASSLESQETQYF. The CDR3 coding sequence is TGCGCCAGCAGCTTGGAGTCTCAAGAGACCCAGTACTTC. The variable domain in full, with the rest retrieved from reference TRBV5-1 and TRBJ2-5, is KAGVTQTPRYLIKTRGQQVTLSCSPISGHRSVSWYQQTPGQGLQFLFEYFSETQRNKGNFPGRFSGRQFSNSRSEMNVSTLELGDSALYLCASSLESQETQYFGPGTRLLVL.

The chain recombines TRBV4-3 with TRBJ1-5, with a tentative D call TRBD1 (6 bases). The V gene lost 0 bases and the J gene lost 3 bases, with 9 bases spanning the gap. CDR1 LGHNA and CDR2 YSLEER come from the germline V gene. The CDR3 is made up of 15 amino acids. CDR3 nucleotides: TGCGCCAGCAGCCAAGACACAGGGTTCAATCAGCCCCAGCATTTT. Its translation: CASSQDTGFNQPQHF.

Many counts were recorded for this clonotype. The chain has TRBV21-1 and TRBJ1-6. TRBV21-1 is assigned pseudogene status. The CDR3 spans 14 residues. The CDR3, as DNA: TGTGCCAGCAGCCAAACGCAACGAAGGTCACCCCTCCACTTT. It codes for CASSQTQRRSPLHF.

This clonotype was found many times. The rearrangement joins TRBV12-3 or TRBV12-4 to TRBJ1-5, with 9 bases aligning to TRBD1. The J segment lost 0 bases and the V segment lost 7 bases, leaving 7 bases of the junction unmatched. CDR3 length: 16 amino acids. The CDR3 DNA reads as TGTGCCAGCACCCCACAGGGGGCGCTTAGCAATCAGCCCCAGCATTTT. This codes for CASTPQGALSNQPQHF.

Comments on this clonotype: A much bigger clone sits one base away, suggesting this may be a read error. The CDR3 coding sequence is TGCAGCGTTGTGCGAGGGACTAGCGGAACCAGGAGCTCCTACGAGCAGTTCTTC. This translates into CSVVRGTSGTRSSYEQFF. The rearrangement links TRBV29-1 to TRBJ2-1; 11 bases fit TRBD2. CDR1 is SQVTM and CDR2 is ANQGSEA in the germline V gene. The V gene end was trimmed by 4 bases and the J gene end by 10 bases; junction bases not matched to a gene: 21. The CDR3 contains 18 residues.

This clonotype has just one count. It is likely a read error: a sequence one base away is far more abundant. The chain is built from TRBV27 and TRBJ1-6, with 12 bases that match TRBD1. V lost 5 bases and J lost 12; bases outside the gene matches: 11. This CDR3 is 16 amino acids long. Germline CDR1 MNHEY, CDR2 SMNVEV (reference sequence). CDR3 sequence: CASSPGTGGNDLPLHF. The CDR3 coding sequence is TGTGCCAGCAGTCCCGGGACAGGGGGCAATGATTTACCCCTCCACTTT.

This clonotype has at least ten counts. The rearrangement links TRBV29-1 to TRBJ2-7; a weak D match, TRBD1 (6 bases). This CDR3 is 13 amino acids long. The V gene's germline CDR1 is SQVTM and CDR2 ANQGSEA. V lost 6 bases and J lost 2, with 14 bases in between. In nucleotides, the CDR3 is TGCAGCGTCCAGGGGACGCGAACCTACGAGCAGTACTTC. Protein sequence: CSVQGTRTYEQYF.

The J gene is TRBJ2-1, the V gene TRBV5-1; 8 bases are a match to TRBD1. V lost 2 bases to trimming and J lost 2 bases; unmatched junction nucleotides: 3. This CDR3 has 15 amino acids. CDR1 is SGHRS and CDR2 is YFSETQ in the germline V gene. For the CDR3, the DNA is TGCGCCAGCAGCTTAACAGGGGGGACCTACAATGAGCAGTTCTTC. This encodes CASSLTGGTYNEQFF.

There are many counts of this clonotype. The gene calls are TRBV20-1 and TRBJ2-5; D might be TRBD2 (6 bases). The germline V gene encodes CDR1 DFQATT and CDR2 SNEGSKA (reference sequence). The CDR3 extends over 15 amino acids. The germline V and J ends were trimmed by 8 bases and 2 bases, with 21 bases remaining between them. The CDR3 protein is CSTSLALKRQETQYF. The CDR3 nucleotides read TGCAGTACCTCACTAGCCCTCAAGAGGCAAGAGACCCAGTACTTC.

The chain joins TRBV20-1 to TRBJ2-1; 9 nucleotides align to TRBD2. The CDR3 has 15 amino acids. The germline CDR1 and CDR2 sequences are DFQATT and SNEGSKA (reference sequence). V dropped 5 bases and J dropped 1; count of bases not matched to a gene: 6. CDR3 amino acids: CSAPTSGLSYNEQFF. CDR3 DNA: TGCAGTGCTCCGACTAGCGGACTTTCCTACAATGAGCAGTTCTTC.

The chain's CDR3 is CASAKGGAGANVLTF. The CDR3 DNA reads as TGTGCCAGCGCAAAGGGTGGGGCTGGGGCCAACGTCCTGACTTTC. The chain recombines TRBV28 with TRBJ2-6; D not certain. This CDR3 comprises 15 residues. The V end was cut by 8 bases, the J end by 2 bases, with 13 bases between. Germline CDR1 and CDR2: MDHEN and SYDVKM.

The rearrangement links TRBV6-5 to TRBJ2-7; tentative D call: TRBD1 (5 bases). Germline CDR1 reads MNHEY; CDR2 reads SVGAGI. V was pared by 2 bases and J by 5 bases, with 13 bases between. The CDR3 consists of 14 residues. The DNA for the CDR3 is TGTGCCAGCAGTTACGGGTGGCAGGGCAACGAGCAGTACTTC. This codes for CASSYGWQGNEQYF.

V is TRBV6-2 or TRBV6-3 and J is TRBJ1-5; D gene uncertain. The CDR3 is 13 amino acids. V was pared by 6 bases and J by 9 bases, with 15 bases between. Germline loops: CDR1 MNHEY, CDR2 SVGEGT. The CDR3 reads CASRDGPDRPQHF. The CDR3 coding sequence is TGTGCCAGCAGAGACGGCCCCGATCGGCCCCAGCATTTT.

This clonotype occurred many times. The chain recombines TRBV6-2 or TRBV6-3 with TRBJ2-5; D not resolved. The CDR3 loop spans 15 amino acids. Germline V gives CDR1 MNHEY, CDR2 SVGEGT. V gave up 2 bases and J gave up 4 bases, with 14 bases separating them. CDR3 sequence: CASSYPPALSETQYF. The CDR3 nucleotides read TGTGCCAGCAGTTACCCCCCGGCCTTGTCAGAGACCCAGTACTTC.

The chain uses TRBV28 and TRBJ2-7; tentative D call: TRBD2 (6 bases). Germline CDR1 MDHEN, CDR2 SYDVKM. The CDR3 spans 15 residues. V shed 7 bases and J shed 0 bases, with 16 bases lying between them. CDR3 coding DNA: TGTGCCAGCACTCCCGGTGGGGGGACCTCCTACGAGCAGTACTTC. Its protein product is CASTPGGGTSYEQYF.

About this clonotype itself: A far more abundant clone sits one base away, making this likely a read error. V gene TRBV5-1 combines with J gene TRBJ2-7; 8 positions agree with TRBD2. CDR1 is SGHRS and CDR2 is YFSETQ in the germline V gene. This CDR3 comprises 13 residues. V was clipped by 6 bases and J by 7 bases; unmatched bases: 9. CDR3 sequence: CASKVAGGNEQYF. CDR3 nucleotides: TGCGCCAGCAAGGTGGCGGGGGGCAATGAGCAGTACTTC. The entire variable domain, with the rest obtained from reference TRBV5-1 and TRBJ2-7, is as follows: KAGVTQTPRYLIKTRGQQVTLSCSPISGHRSVSWYQQTPGQGLQFLFEYFSETQRNKGNFPGRFSGRQFSNSRSEMNVSTLELGDSALYLCASKVAGGNEQYFGPGTRLTVT.

Details on this clonotype: A read error may be the cause here, since a much bigger clone is one base away. CDR3 bases: TGTCCCAGCAGTTTATCGGGATTCCGACTAGGAGAGACCCAGTACTTC. It is translated as CPSSLSGFRLGETQYF. The rearrangement links TRBV27 to TRBJ2-5; D is perhaps TRBD2 (6 bases). Per the germline V gene, CDR1 is MNHEY and CDR2 is SMNVEV (reference sequence). The length of the CDR3 is 16 residues.

This clonotype is medium-sized. This chain links TRBV12-3 or TRBV12-4 with TRBJ1-5, with 8 nucleotides matching TRBD1. The CDR3 contains 13 residues. J was trimmed by 4 bases and V by 6 bases; bases with no gene match: 2. In DNA, the CDR3 is TGTGCCAGCAGAGGGACAGGAAATCAGCCCCAGCATTTT. Its translation is CASRGTGNQPQHF.

A remark on this clonotype: Given a far larger clone just one base away, this is likely a sequencing read error. The V and J genes are TRBV6-2 or TRBV6-3 and TRBJ2-1; 9 nucleotides agree with TRBD2. CDR1 and CDR2 (germline): MNHEY, SVGEGT. The CDR3 is 15 residues long. The J segment lost 10 bases and the V segment lost 5 bases, leaving 12 bases of the junction unmatched. CDR3 sequence (DNA): TGTGCCAGCAGTGAAGGTAGCGGGAGTTTCTACGAGCAGTTCTTC. This gives the protein CASSEGSGSFYEQFF.

Ten or more counts support this clonotype. The rearrangement joins TRBV2 to TRBJ2-3; 9 nucleotides agree with TRBD2. This CDR3 has 16 residues. Trimming took 2 bases from V and 9 from J; bases not matched to a gene: 12. Germline V gene lookup returns CDR1 SNHLY and CDR2 FYNNEI. The DNA of the CDR3 is TGTGCCAGCAGTGAATGGCTAGCGGGGCCTCAAGGGACGCAGTATTTT. Amino acids: CASSEWLAGPQGTQYF.

This clonotype occurred many times. The gene calls are TRBV7-9 and TRBJ2-2; TRBD1 or TRBD2 may be the D gene (6 bases each). Germline V gives CDR1 SEHNR, CDR2 FQNEAQ (reference sequence). The CDR3 has 15 amino acids. Trimming left V 2 bases short and J 4 bases short, with 11 bases between. The chain's CDR3 is CASSLTGGGTGELFF. In DNA form, the CDR3 reads TGTGCCAGCAGCTTAACAGGAGGGGGCACCGGGGAGCTGTTTTTT.

The chain couples TRBV20-1 to TRBJ2-1; D might be TRBD1 (6 bases). Trimming shortened V by 0 bases and J by 6 bases, and 15 bases separated the two germline ends. The CDR3 is made up of 15 amino acids. CDR1 is DFQATT, CDR2 SNEGSKA, per germline (reference sequence). The CDR3 spells CSARDAQQGGNEQFF. The DNA of the CDR3 is TGCAGTGCTAGAGATGCCCAGCAAGGGGGCAATGAGCAGTTCTTC.

This clonotype was counted between two and nine times. The rearrangement uses TRBV27 and TRBJ1-4; 9 bases align to TRBD1. Germline V gives CDR1 MNHEY, CDR2 SMNVEV (reference sequence). With 5 bases clipped from V and 7 bases from J, the junction kept 8 bases outside the gene matches. The CDR3 runs to 15 residues. The CDR3 loop reads CASSLRDREGEKLFF. In nucleotides, the CDR3 is TGTGCCAGCAGTCTGAGGGACAGGGAAGGTGAAAAACTGTTTTTT. The full variable domain, in which reference TRBV27 and TRBJ1-4 provide the parts outside the CDR3, is EAQVTQNPRYLITVTGKKLTVTCSQNMNHEYMSWYRQDPGLGLRQIYYSMNVEVTDKGDVPEGYKVSRKEKRNFPLILESPSPNQTSLYFCASSLRDREGEKLFFGSGTQLSVL.

A note on this clonotype: A far bigger clonotype differs at one base, so this is likely a read error. CDR3 nucleotides: TGTGCCAGCAGCAAAGCGGACAGGGTCCGCTACGAGCAGTTCTTC. The encoded protein is CASSKADRVRYEQFF. The chain couples TRBV21-1 to TRBJ2-1; TRBD1 is the table's D call, not checked against the DNA. TRBV21-1 is a pseudogene segment. The CDR3 spans 15 residues.